Below, 12 T cell receptor beta chains from the same sample are listed, as sequenced in a study of blood T cell repertoires in COVID-19. Generated by immunoSEQ multiplex PCR, the TCRdb table keeps only in-frame clones and is missing some. Of about 390,000 clones in the sample, about 87% were seen once. The sample was peripheral blood. The source is a woman in her sixties or seventies with COVID-19, enrolled during active disease.

V and J are TRBV9 and TRBJ1-1, with unresolved D. Trimming removed 0 bases from V and 2 bases from J, with 5 bases in between. CDR1 and CDR2 from the germline V gene are SGDLS and YYNGEE. The CDR3 consists of 13 residues. CDR3 nucleotides: TGTGCCAGCAGCGTAGTTCTTAACACTGAAGCTTTCTTT. This encodes CASSVVLNTEAFF.

This clone was picked up a small number of times. The rearrangement links TRBV6-6 to TRBJ2-5, with 13 bases identical to TRBD2. Germline V lookup: CDR1 MNHNY, CDR2 SVGAGI (reference sequence). V dropped 6 bases and J dropped 5; count of bases not matched to a gene: 15. The CDR3 length is 18 residues. The CDR3 sequence: CASRRSPEGTSGVETQYF. DNA of the CDR3: TGTGCCAGCAGGCGATCCCCGGAGGGGACTAGCGGGGTGGAGACCCAGTACTTC.

The CDR3 nucleotides read TGTGCCAGCAGCCGGACGACAGGGATCTACGAGCAGTACTTC. Amino acids: CASSRTTGIYEQYF. This sequence joins TRBV7-8 and TRBJ2-7, with TRBD1 matching over 7 bases. The CDR3 extends over 14 amino acids. After removal of 5 bases from V and 3 bases from J, the junction contained 7 bases not matched to a gene. CDR1 is SGHVS and CDR2 is FQNEAQ in the germline V gene.

V and J are TRBV6-5 and TRBJ1-2; 10 nucleotides line up with TRBD1. The CDR3 is 13 amino acids. Germline V gene data show CDR1 as MNHEY and CDR2 as SVGAGI. After removal of 10 bases from V and 4 bases from J, the junction contained 6 bases not matched to a gene. The CDR3 protein is CATDRDRGYGYTF. The DNA of the CDR3 is TGTGCCACCGACCGGGACAGGGGCTATGGCTACACCTTC.

This clone was found once. The chain employs TRBV12-3 or TRBV12-4 and TRBJ1-2; no clear D. The V end was cut by 4 bases, the J end by 1 base, with 7 bases between. The CDR3 spans 13 residues. Here the CDR3 DNA reads TGTGCCAGCAGTTCGTGGCTTAACTATGGCTACACCTTC. This codes for CASSSWLNYGYTF.

This clone occurred a few times. V gene TRBV10-3 combines with J gene TRBJ1-5; 7 nucleotides line up with TRBD1. Germline assignment: CDR1 ENHRY and CDR2 SYGVKD. The ends lost 5 bases at V and 4 bases at J; junction bases unmatched: 5. The CDR3 is made up of 14 amino acids. The CDR3 DNA follows: TGTGCCATCAGTCGGGACAGCGCAAATCAGCCCCAGCATTTT. It specifies CAISRDSANQPQHF.

The CDR3 bases are TGTGCCAGCAGCCCCCGACAGGGGACGAACACTGAAGCTTTCTTT. Its translation is CASSPRQGTNTEAFF. V and J are TRBV7-9 and TRBJ1-1, with TRBD1 matching over 8 bases. Germline assignment: CDR1 SEHNR and CDR2 FQNEAQ (reference sequence). The junction had 6 bases not matched to a gene; V was cut back by 5 bases and J by 1 base. The CDR3 covers 15 residues. The full variable domain, its missing parts supplied by reference TRBV7-9 and TRBJ1-1, is DTGVSQNPRHKITKRGQNVTFRCDPISEHNRLYWYRQTLGQGPEFLTYFQNEAQLEKSRLLSDRFSAERPKGSFSTLEIQRTEQGDSAMYLCASSPRQGTNTEAFFGQGTRLTVV.

The rearrangement uses TRBV30 and TRBJ1-6; D remains unclear. CDR1 is GTSNPN and CDR2 is SVGIG in the germline V gene (reference sequence). V was clipped by 3 bases and J by 5 bases, with 14 bases between them. This CDR3 is 15 amino acids long. CDR3 bases: TGTGCCTGGAGGGGCCGGCGGGGAGATAATTCACCCCTCCACTTT. Translated, it gives CAWRGRRGDNSPLHF.

The chain employs TRBV3-1 (or the pseudogene TRBV3-2) and TRBJ1-2; 7 bases are shared with TRBD1. Germline CDR1 LGHDT, CDR2 YNNKEL (reference sequence). The CDR3 length is 17 residues. Germline trimming cut 7 bases from V and 0 bases from J; bases unmatched to any gene: 14. The CDR3: CASTRVRDRAPNYGYTF. The CDR3 DNA sequence: TGTGCCAGCACCCGAGTCCGAGACAGGGCCCCTAACTATGGCTACACCTTC.

The V and J genes are TRBV6-5 and TRBJ1-5; TRBD1 is a possible D gene (5 bases). The CDR3 has 14 residues. The germline V gene has CDR1 MNHEY and CDR2 SVGAGI. With 0 bases removed from V and 9 bases from J, the gap between germline ends came to 12 bases. The CDR3, as DNA: TGTGCCAGCAGTTACTCGCAGACAGATGGGCCCCAGCATTTT. Encoded protein: CASSYSQTDGPQHF.

The chain has TRBV29-1 and TRBJ1-2, with TRBD1 matching over 9 bases. The length of the CDR3 is 13 residues. Germline CDR1 SQVTM, CDR2 ANQGSEA. V gave up 5 bases and J gave up 2 bases; unmatched junction bases: 3. CDR3: CSVPGQGNYGYTF. DNA of the CDR3: TGCAGCGTTCCGGGACAGGGAAACTATGGCTACACCTTC.

This chain connects TRBV11-2 to TRBJ2-1; TRBD2 aligns across 10 bases. CDR3 length equals 16 residues. Per the germline V gene, CDR1 is SGHAT and CDR2 is FQNNGV. Germline trimming cut 5 bases from V and 0 bases from J; bases unmatched to any gene: 4. This CDR3 is CASSRTSGSSYNEQFF. CDR3 sequence (DNA): TGTGCCAGCAGCCGGACTAGCGGCAGCTCCTACAATGAGCAGTTCTTC.